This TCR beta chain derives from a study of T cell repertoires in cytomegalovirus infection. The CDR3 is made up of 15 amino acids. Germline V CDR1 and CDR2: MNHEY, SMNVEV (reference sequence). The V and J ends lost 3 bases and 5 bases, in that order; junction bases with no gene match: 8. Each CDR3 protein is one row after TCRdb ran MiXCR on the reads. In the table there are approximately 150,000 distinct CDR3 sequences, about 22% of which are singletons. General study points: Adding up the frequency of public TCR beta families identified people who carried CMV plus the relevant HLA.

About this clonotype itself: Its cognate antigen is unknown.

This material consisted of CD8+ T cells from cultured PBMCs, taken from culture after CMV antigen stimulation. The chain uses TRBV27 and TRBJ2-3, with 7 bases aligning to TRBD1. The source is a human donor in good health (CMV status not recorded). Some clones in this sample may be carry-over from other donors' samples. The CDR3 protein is CASSLKNRGQDTQYF. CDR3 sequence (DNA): TGTGCCAGCAGTTTGAAAAACAGGGGACAAGATACGCAGTATTTT.